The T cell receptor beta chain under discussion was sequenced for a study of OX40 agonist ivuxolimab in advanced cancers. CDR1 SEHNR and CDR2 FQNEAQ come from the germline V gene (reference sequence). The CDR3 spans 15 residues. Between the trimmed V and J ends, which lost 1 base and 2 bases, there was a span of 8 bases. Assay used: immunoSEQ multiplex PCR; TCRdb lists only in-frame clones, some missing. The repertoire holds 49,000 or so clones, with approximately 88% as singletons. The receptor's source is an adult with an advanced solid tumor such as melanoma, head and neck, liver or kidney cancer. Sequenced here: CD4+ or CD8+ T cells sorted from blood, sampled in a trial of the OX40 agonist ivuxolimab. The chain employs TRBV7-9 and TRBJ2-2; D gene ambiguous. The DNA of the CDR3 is TGTGCCAGCAGCTTAGAGGTCGGAAACACCGGGGAGCTGTTTTTT. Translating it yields CASSLEVGNTGELFF.